A single sample gave rise to the 4 T cell receptor beta chains below, sequenced in a study of beta chain features in type 1 diabetes. The authors reverse transcribed all of the isolated RNA, so sequencing captured expressed TCRB transcripts. Only in-frame clones appear in the TCRdb table, and some are missing; sequencing was by immunoSEQ multiplex PCR. Counted here are about 620,000 clones, around 16% occurring once; the ten biggest clones make up around 0.095%. The specimen sequenced was naive CD4+ T cells from blood. The receptors shown here come from a man younger than 35 in good health.

This clone was seen more than once but under ten times. The chain employs TRBV7-2 and TRBJ2-7, with 7 bases identical to TRBD1. Losses at the gene ends were 5 bases for V and 2 bases for J; bases not matched to a gene: 6. From germline, CDR1 is SGHTA and CDR2 FQGNSA. This CDR3 region has 14 residues. DNA of the CDR3: TGTGCCAGCAGCCCGCGACAGGGTCCCTACGAGCAGTACTTC. Its protein product is CASSPRQGPYEQYF.

The CDR3 nucleotides read TGTGCCAGCAGCTTTATACAGGGGCTGGGCACTGAAGCTTTCTTT. It is translated as CASSFIQGLGTEAFF. The V gene is TRBV7-2, the J gene TRBJ1-1; 7 nucleotides agree with TRBD1. This CDR3 is 15 amino acids long. Germline V gives CDR1 SGHTA, CDR2 FQGNSA. With 3 bases clipped from V and 4 bases from J, the junction kept 8 bases outside the gene matches. The entire variable domain, with the rest obtained from reference TRBV7-2 and TRBJ1-1, is as follows: GAGVSQSPSNKVTEKGKDVELRCDPISGHTALYWYRQSLGQGLEFLIYFQGNSAPDKSGLPSDRFSAERTGGSVSTLTIQRTQQEDSAVYLCASSFIQGLGTEAFFGQGTRLTVV.

The chain has TRBV11-2 and TRBJ2-3; a possible D gene is TRBD2 (5 bases). The germline V gene has CDR1 SGHAT and CDR2 FQNNGV. This CDR3 spans 17 amino acids. V was shortened by 5 bases and J by 4 bases, with 22 bases between the two germline ends. CDR3 amino acids: CASSPDTSGRWADTQYF. CDR3 nucleotides: TGTGCCAGCAGCCCAGATACTAGTGGGCGGTGGGCAGATACGCAGTATTTT.

The genes are TRBV5-4 and TRBJ1-2, with D hard to call. V was clipped by 0 bases and J by 2 bases, with 5 bases between them. CDR1 and CDR2 (germline): SGHNT, YYREEE (reference sequence). This CDR3 is built from 13 residues. CDR3 coding DNA: TGTGCCAGCAGCTTGGCAGCAAACTATGGCTACACCTTC. Its translation: CASSLAANYGYTF.